A selection of T cell receptor beta chains follows, all from one sample in a study of siplizumab effects on memory and regulatory T cells. Assay: immunoSEQ multiplex PCR; the TCRdb copy retains only in-frame clones and omits some. The sample contains nearly 95,000 clones, over 85% of which appear only once. Sequencing input: non-Treg CD4+ T cells sorted from blood. These TCRs come from a human donor in good health. Both conserved end residues are part of each CDR3. A D gene is named only where the DNA matches it firmly. Not every row has a clone size; where given, it reads once, few, many or a size class.

j_call clone_size v_call d_call cdr3_nt cdr3_aa
TRBJ2-7 . TRBV7-2 . TGTGCCAGCAGCCCCCGGGACGGCCCCTACGAGCAGTACTTC CASSPRDGPYEQYF
TRBJ2-5 . TRBV7-2 . TGTGCCAGCAGCGTGACTAAGGAGACCCAGTACTTC CASSVTKETQYF
TRBJ2-2 . TRBV13 . TGTGCCAGCAGCACCCGGGGCGGAGACACCGGGGAGCTGTTTTTT CASSTRGGDTGELFF
TRBJ2-7 once TRBV18 TRBD2 TGTGCCAGCTCACCACCGCTTGGGGCGGGAGGGCCTAAGTACGAGCAGTACTTC CASSPPLGAGGPKYEQYF
TRBJ2-7 . TRBV19 TRBD1 TGTGCCAGTAGGCGGACCGGGACAGGGGAGAACGAGCAGTACTTC CASRRTGTGENEQYF
TRBJ2-6 . TRBV11-3 . TGTGCCAGCAGCTTAATGAGCTCTGGGGCCAACGTCCTGACTTTC CASSLMSSGANVLTF
TRBJ2-2 . TRBV6-5 . TGTGCCAGCAGTTACGGGGCAGGGCCCGGGGAGCTGTTTTTT CASSYGAGPGELFF
TRBJ1-6 . TRBV5-1 TRBD1 TGCGCCAGCAGCCCCCAACAGGGGGCCCCACCCCTCCACTTT CASSPQQGAPPLHF
TRBJ1-2 . TRBV10-3 . TGTGCCATCAGTGAGTCTGGGGTGTCCTACACCTTC CAISESGVSYTF
TRBJ2-5 . TRBV11-2 TRBD2 TGTGCCAGCAGCTTAGGATTAACTAGCGGGGTGCAAGAGACCCAGTACTTC CASSLGLTSGVQETQYF
TRBJ1-5 . TRBV19 . TGTGCCAGTAGTCGTATGTGGGGGGCTGGTCAGCCCCAACATTTT CASSRMWGAGQPQHF
TRBJ1-2 . TRBV4-1 . TGCGCCAGCAGCCAGGATCAGATTAACTATGGCTACACCTTC CASSQDQINYGYTF
TRBJ2-7 . TRBV28 TRBD1 TGTGCCAGCAGACGCCCGGACAGGGCCCGCGAGCAGTACTTC CASRRPDRAREQYF
TRBJ2-3 . TRBV7-8 . TGTGCCAGCAGCCCGCCTAGGCCTGCCCTTAGGATGGATACGCAGTATTTT CASSPPRPALRMDTQYF
TRBJ2-1 . TRBV28 . TGTGCCAGCAGTTTATCCCTAGGGGAGCAGTTCTTC CASSLSLGEQFF
TRBJ1-1 . TRBV9 TRBD1 TGTGCCAGCAGCGTAGAGACAGGGAGGAACACTGAAGCTTTCTTT CASSVETGRNTEAFF
TRBJ2-7 . TRBV4-3 TRBD2 TGCGCCAGCAGCCAACTCCCGCGGGGGGGCTGGGACCCCCTTACCTACGAGCAGTACTTC CASSQLPRGGWDPLTYEQYF
TRBJ2-2 . TRBV2 TRBD2 TGTGCCAGCAGTGAGAGCGGGGTGCGGACCGGGGAGCTGTTTTTT CASSESGVRTGELFF
TRBJ2-5 . TRBV18 TRBD1 TGTGCCAGCTCACCCCGGACAGGGCCCGAGACCCAGTACTTC CASSPRTGPETQYF
TRBJ1-5 . TRBV9 . TGTGCCAGCAGCGTAGCCGGGAATAGCAATCAGCCCCAGCATTTT CASSVAGNSNQPQHF
TRBJ1-4 . TRBV5-1 . TGCGCCAGCAGCTTAGGGACGGTAGCAACTAATGAAAAACTGTTTTTT CASSLGTVATNEKLFF
TRBJ2-2 . TRBV6-1 . TGTGCCAGCAGGGTGGGGGAACTCACCGGGGAGCTGTTTTTT CASRVGELTGELFF
TRBJ1-5 . TRBV7-9 . TGTGCCAGCAGCTTAGCGGGGGATCAGCCCCAGCATTTT CASSLAGDQPQHF
TRBJ2-1 . TRBV5-6 . TGTGCCAGCAGCTTGTCCAATGAGCAGTTCTTC CASSLSNEQFF
TRBJ2-7 . TRBV6-5 TRBD2 TGTGCCAGCAGTTACTCGCGAGCGGGATTCTACGAGCAGTACTTC CASSYSRAGFYEQYF
TRBJ1-3 . TRBV5-1 . TGCGCCAGCAGCTTGGGCGGAACTCCCTCTGGAAACACCATATATTTT CASSLGGTPSGNTIYF
TRBJ1-1 . TRBV18 TRBD1 TGTGCCAGCTCAGCCGACAGGGACACTGAAGCTTTCTTT CASSADRDTEAFF
TRBJ2-5 . TRBV7-9 . TGTGCCAGCAGCTTAGCCGAGCTACAGGGAGGAGAGACCCAGTACTTC CASSLAELQGGETQYF
TRBJ2-1 . TRBV25-1 . TGTGCCAGCAGTGGGACCTTCTTCCGCAATGAGCAGTTCTTC CASSGTFFRNEQFF
TRBJ2-7 . TRBV29-1 TRBD1 TGCAGCGTCGTCCCCCGGGACAGGGAGTCCTACGAGCAGTACTTC CSVVPRDRESYEQYF
TRBJ1-1 . TRBV2 . TGTGCCAGCGGATACTTGAACACTGAAGCTTTCTTT CASGYLNTEAFF
TRBJ1-3 once TRBV14 TRBD1 TGTGCCAGCAGCACAGGGGCTGGAAACACCATATATTTT CASSTGAGNTIYF
TRBJ1-5 . TRBV4-1 TRBD1 TGCGCCAGCAGCCCGTTTGGACAGGGGAGTCAGCCCCAGCATTTT CASSPFGQGSQPQHF
TRBJ2-2 . TRBV5-1 . TGCGCCAGCAGCCCCTTTACGGGGGCGAACACCGGGGAGCTGTTTTTT CASSPFTGANTGELFF
TRBJ1-4 . TRBV9 . TGTGCCAGCAGCGTAGGAGGAGTCGCAACTAATGAAAAACTGTTTTTT CASSVGGVATNEKLFF
TRBJ2-1 . TRBV4-1 . TGCGCCAGCAGCCCAGAGGTGTTGACGCGATACAATGAGCAGTTCTTC CASSPEVLTRYNEQFF
TRBJ1-1 . TRBV10-3 . TGTGCCATCAGTGAGTCGGGGGGGCTGAACACTGAAGCTTTCTTT CAISESGGLNTEAFF
TRBJ2-5 . TRBV5-1 . TGCGCCAGCAGCTTGTGGGGAAAGCAAGAGACCCAGTACTTC CASSLWGKQETQYF
TRBJ2-3 . TRBV27 TRBD2 TGTGCCAGCAGTGGGGGGACTAGCGGGAGGCTTTCGGCAGATACGCAGTATTTT CASSGGTSGRLSADTQYF
TRBJ2-1 . TRBV5-1 TRBD2 TGCGCCAGCAGCGAAAGCGGGGGGACCTACAATGAGCAGTTCTTC CASSESGGTYNEQFF
TRBJ2-7 . TRBV19 . TGTGCCAGTAGTACCCCAAGACCGGGACATGGCTCCTACGAGCAGTACTTC CASSTPRPGHGSYEQYF
TRBJ1-1 once TRBV10-1 . TGCGCCAGCAGAACGGGCCCGGGGGGCACTGAAGCTTTCTTT CASRTGPGGTEAFF
TRBJ1-2 . TRBV6-1 . TGTGCCAGCAGTGGCATAAAGGGGGACTATGGCTACACCTTC CASSGIKGDYGYTF
TRBJ2-3 . TRBV18 TRBD2 TGTGCCAGCTCTCCAGCGGGGGGGCCAGATACGCAGTATTTT CASSPAGGPDTQYF
TRBJ2-3 . TRBV5-4 . TGTGCCAGCAGCCCCACCACCACAGATACGCAGTATTTT CASSPTTTDTQYF
TRBJ2-1 . TRBV12-5 TRBD1 TGTGCTAGTGGCCGAGGGACAGGGCCCTACAATGAGCAGTTCTTC CASGRGTGPYNEQFF
TRBJ2-3 . TRBV18 TRBD2 TGTGCCAGCTCACCTAGCGGGAGGGCCGGGGCAGATACGCAGTATTTT CASSPSGRAGADTQYF
TRBJ1-1 . TRBV30 . TGTGCCTGGGGGGGAAGCGCGCTGAACACTGAAGCTTTCTTT CAWGGSALNTEAFF
TRBJ2-2 . TRBV7-9 . TGTGCCAGCAGCTTACTGGGGGACACCGGGGAGCTGTTTTTT CASSLLGDTGELFF
TRBJ2-1 . TRBV19 TRBD2 TGTGCCAGTAGGAGTAGCGGGAGCTCCTACAATGAGCAGTTCTTC CASRSSGSSYNEQFF
TRBJ1-6 . TRBV19 . TGTGCCAGTAGGGTACAGGGCTCCTATAATTCACCCCTCCACTTT CASRVQGSYNSPLHF
TRBJ2-1 . TRBV13 TRBD2 TGTGCCAGCAGCACCCGACTAGCGGGAAACAATGAGCAGTTCTTC CASSTRLAGNNEQFF
TRBJ2-7 few TRBV2 TRBD1 TGTGCCAGCAGTGATGGGACAGGGGGCTGGGAGCAGTACTTC CASSDGTGGWEQYF
TRBJ2-2 . TRBV6-5 . TGTGCCACCCTCCATTCCGGGGAGCTGTTTTTT CATLHSGELFF
TRBJ1-1 . TRBV10-1 TRBD1 TGCGCCAGCAGTTTGGGCAGGGGGCACACTGAAGCTTTCTTT CASSLGRGHTEAFF
TRBJ2-2 . TRBV30 . TGTGCCTGGAACCCCCTGGCAAGGGTTGGGGAGCTGTTTTTT CAWNPLARVGELFF